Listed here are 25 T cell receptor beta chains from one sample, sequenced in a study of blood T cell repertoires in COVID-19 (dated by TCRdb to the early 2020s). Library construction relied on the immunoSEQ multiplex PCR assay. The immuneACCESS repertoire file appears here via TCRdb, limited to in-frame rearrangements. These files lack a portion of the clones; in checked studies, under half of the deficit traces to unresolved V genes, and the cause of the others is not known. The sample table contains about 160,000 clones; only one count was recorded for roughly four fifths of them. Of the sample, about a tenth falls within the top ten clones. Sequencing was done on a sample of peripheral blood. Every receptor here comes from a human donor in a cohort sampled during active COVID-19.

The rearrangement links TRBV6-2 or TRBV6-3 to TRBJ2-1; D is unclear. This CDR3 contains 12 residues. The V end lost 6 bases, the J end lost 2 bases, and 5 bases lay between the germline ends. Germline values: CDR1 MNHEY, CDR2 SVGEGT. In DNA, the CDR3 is TGTGCCAGCAGCTTAGCCTACAATGAGCAGTTCTTC. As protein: CASSLAYNEQFF.

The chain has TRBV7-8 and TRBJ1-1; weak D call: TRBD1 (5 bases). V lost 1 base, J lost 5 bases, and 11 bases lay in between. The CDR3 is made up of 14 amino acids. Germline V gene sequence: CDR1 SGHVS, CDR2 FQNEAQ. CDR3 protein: CASSLDPGWTEAFF. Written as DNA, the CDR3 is TGTGCCAGCAGCTTAGATCCAGGGTGGACTGAAGCTTTCTTT.

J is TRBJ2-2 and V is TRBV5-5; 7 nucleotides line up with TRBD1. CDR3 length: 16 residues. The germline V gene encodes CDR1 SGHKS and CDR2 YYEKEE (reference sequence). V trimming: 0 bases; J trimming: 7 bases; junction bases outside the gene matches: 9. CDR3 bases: TGTGCCAGCAGCTTGGAGGGACAGATTGTGAGCGGGGAGCTGTTTTTT. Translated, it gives CASSLEGQIVSGELFF.

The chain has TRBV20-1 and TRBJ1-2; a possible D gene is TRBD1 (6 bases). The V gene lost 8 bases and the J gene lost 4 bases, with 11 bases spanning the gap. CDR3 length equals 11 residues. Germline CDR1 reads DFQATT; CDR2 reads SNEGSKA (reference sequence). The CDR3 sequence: CSFTGLYGYTF. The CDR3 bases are TGCAGTTTTACAGGGCTCTATGGCTACACCTTC.

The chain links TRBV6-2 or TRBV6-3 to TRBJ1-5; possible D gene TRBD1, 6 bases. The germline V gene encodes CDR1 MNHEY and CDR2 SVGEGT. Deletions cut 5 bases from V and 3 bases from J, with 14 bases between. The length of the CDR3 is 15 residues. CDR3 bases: TGTGCCAGCAGTGGACAGTTGATTCCCAATCAGCCCCAGCATTTT. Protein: CASSGQLIPNQPQHF.

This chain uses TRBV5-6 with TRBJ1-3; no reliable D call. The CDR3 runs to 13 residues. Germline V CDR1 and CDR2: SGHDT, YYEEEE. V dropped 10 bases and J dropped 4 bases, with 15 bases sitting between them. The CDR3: CAGSRTGGNTIYF. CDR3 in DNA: TGTGCCGGAAGTCGGACGGGGGGAAACACCATATATTTT. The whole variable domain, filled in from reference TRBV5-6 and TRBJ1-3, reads DAGVTQSPTHLIKTRGQQVTLRCSPKSGHDTVSWYQQALGQGPQFIFQYYEEEERQRGNFPDRFSGHQFPNYSSELNVNALLLGDSALYLCAGSRTGGNTIYFGEGSWLTVV.

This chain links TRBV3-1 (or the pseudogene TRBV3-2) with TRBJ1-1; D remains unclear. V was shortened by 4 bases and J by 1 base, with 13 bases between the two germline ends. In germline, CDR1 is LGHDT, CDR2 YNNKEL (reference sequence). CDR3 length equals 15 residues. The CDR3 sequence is CASSRRPNSNTEAFF. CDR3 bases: TGTGCCAGCAGCCGGAGGCCAAATTCGAACACTGAAGCTTTCTTT.

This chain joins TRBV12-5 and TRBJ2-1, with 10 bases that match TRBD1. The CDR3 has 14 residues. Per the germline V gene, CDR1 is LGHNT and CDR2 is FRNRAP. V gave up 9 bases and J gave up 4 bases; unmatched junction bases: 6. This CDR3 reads CASLPGQGYNEQFF. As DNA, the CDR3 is TGTGCTAGCCTCCCGGGACAGGGGTACAATGAGCAGTTCTTC.

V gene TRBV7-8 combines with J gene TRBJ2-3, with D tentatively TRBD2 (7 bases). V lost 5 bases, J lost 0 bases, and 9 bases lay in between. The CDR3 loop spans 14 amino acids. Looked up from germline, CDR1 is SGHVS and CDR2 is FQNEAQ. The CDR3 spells CASSRGASTDTQYF. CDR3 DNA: TGTGCCAGCAGCCGGGGGGCTAGCACAGATACGCAGTATTTT.

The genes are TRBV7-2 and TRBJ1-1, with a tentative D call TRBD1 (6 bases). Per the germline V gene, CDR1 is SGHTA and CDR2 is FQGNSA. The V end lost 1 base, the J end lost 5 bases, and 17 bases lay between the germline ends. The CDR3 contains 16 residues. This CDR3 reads CASSLGGSTRGTEAFF. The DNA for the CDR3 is TGTGCCAGCAGCTTAGGAGGCAGTACAAGGGGGACTGAAGCTTTCTTT. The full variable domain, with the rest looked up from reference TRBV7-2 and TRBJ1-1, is GAGVSQSPSNKVTEKGKDVELRCDPISGHTALYWYRQSLGQGLEFLIYFQGNSAPDKSGLPSDRFSAERTGGSVSTLTIQRTQQEDSAVYLCASSLGGSTRGTEAFFGQGTRLTVV.

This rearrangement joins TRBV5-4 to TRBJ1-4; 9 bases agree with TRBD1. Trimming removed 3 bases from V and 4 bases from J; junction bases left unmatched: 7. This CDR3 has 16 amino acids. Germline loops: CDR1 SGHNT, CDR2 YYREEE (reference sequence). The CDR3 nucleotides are TGTGCCAGCAGCTGGGGACAGGGAAGGCTTAATGAAAAACTGTTTTTT. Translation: CASSWGQGRLNEKLFF.

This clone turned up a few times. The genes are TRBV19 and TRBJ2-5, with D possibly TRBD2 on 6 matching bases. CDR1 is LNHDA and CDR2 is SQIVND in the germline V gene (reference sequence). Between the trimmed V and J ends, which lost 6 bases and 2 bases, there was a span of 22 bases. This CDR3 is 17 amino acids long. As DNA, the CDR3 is TGTGCCAGTAGCGATGGTCGGGGTGGAGGGCCTCAAGAGACCCAGTACTTC. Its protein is CASSDGRGGGPQETQYF.

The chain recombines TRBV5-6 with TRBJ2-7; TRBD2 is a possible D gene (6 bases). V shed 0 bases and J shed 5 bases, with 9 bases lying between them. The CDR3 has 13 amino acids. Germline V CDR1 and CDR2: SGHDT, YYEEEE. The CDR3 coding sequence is TGTGCCAGCAGCTTGGCCGCGGGGAACGAGCAGTACTTC. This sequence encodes CASSLAAGNEQYF. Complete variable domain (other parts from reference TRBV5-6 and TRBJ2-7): DAGVTQSPTHLIKTRGQQVTLRCSPKSGHDTVSWYQQALGQGPQFIFQYYEEEERQRGNFPDRFSGHQFPNYSSELNVNALLLGDSALYLCASSLAAGNEQYFGPGTRLTVT.

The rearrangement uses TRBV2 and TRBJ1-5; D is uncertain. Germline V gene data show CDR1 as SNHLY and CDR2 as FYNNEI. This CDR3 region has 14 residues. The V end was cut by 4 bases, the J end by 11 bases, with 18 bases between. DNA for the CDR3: TGTGCCAGCAGTGGGACCGGGAATACGTTGGCCCAGCATTTT. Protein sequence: CASSGTGNTLAQHF.

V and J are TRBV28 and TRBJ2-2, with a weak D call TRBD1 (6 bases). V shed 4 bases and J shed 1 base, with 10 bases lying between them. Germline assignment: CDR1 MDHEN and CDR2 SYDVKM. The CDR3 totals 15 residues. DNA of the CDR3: TGTGCCAGCAGTTCAGGGGTTAGGAACACCGGGGAGCTGTTTTTT. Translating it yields CASSSGVRNTGELFF.

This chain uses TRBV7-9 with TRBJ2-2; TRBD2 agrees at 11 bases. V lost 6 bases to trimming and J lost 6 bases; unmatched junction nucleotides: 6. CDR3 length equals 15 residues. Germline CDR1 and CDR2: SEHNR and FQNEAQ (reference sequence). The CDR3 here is CASRGLAGTPGELFF. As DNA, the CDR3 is TGTGCCAGCAGAGGACTAGCGGGCACTCCCGGGGAGCTGTTTTTT.

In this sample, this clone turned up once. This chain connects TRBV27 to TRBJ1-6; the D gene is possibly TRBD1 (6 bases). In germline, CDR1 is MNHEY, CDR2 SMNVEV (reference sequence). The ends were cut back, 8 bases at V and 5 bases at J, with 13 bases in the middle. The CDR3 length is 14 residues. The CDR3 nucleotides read TGTGCCAGCCGTCAGGGGTGGAATAATTCACCCCTCCACTTT. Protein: CASRQGWNNSPLHF.

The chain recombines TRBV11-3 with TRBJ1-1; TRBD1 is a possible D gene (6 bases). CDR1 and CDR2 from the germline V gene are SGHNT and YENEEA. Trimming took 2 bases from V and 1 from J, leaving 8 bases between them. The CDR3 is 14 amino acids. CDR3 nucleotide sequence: TGTGCCAGCAGCTTACAGGGGAAGAACACTGAAGCTTTCTTT. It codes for CASSLQGKNTEAFF. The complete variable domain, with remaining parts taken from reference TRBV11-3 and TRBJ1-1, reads EAGVVQSPRYKIIEKKQPVAFWCNPISGHNTLYWYLQNLGQGPELLIRYENEEAVDDSQLPKDRFSAERLKGVDSTLKIQPAELGDSAVYLCASSLQGKNTEAFFGQGTRLTVV.

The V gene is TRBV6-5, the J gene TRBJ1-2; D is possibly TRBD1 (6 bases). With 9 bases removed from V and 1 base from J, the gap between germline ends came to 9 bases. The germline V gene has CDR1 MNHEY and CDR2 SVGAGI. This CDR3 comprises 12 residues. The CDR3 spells CASGQYNYGYTF. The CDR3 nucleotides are TGTGCCAGTGGACAGTATAACTATGGCTACACCTTC.

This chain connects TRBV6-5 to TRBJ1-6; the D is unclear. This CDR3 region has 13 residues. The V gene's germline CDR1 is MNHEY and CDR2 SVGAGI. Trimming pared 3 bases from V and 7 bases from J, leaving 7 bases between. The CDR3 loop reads CASSYQYNSPLHF. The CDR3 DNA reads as TGTGCCAGCAGTTATCAGTACAATTCACCCCTCCACTTT.

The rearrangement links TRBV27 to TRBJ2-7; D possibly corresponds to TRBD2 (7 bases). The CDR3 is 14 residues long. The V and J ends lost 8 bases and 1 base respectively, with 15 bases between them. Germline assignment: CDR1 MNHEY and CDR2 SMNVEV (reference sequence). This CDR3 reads CASGYRGGSYEQYF. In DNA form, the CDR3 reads TGTGCCAGCGGATATAGGGGGGGATCCTACGAGCAGTACTTC.

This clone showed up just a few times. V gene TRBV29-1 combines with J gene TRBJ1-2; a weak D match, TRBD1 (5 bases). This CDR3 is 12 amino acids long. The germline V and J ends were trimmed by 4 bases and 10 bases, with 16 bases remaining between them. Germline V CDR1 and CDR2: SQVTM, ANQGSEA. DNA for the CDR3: TGCAGCGTTGCCGCGGGGACCCTATCCTACACCTTC. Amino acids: CSVAAGTLSYTF.

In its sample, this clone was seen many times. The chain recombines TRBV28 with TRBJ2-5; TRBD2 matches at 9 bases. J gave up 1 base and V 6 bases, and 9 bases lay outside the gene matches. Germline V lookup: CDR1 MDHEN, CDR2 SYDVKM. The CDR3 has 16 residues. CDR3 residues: CASSPPATSGQETQYF. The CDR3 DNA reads TGTGCCAGCAGCCCTCCCGCGACTAGCGGCCAAGAGACCCAGTACTTC.

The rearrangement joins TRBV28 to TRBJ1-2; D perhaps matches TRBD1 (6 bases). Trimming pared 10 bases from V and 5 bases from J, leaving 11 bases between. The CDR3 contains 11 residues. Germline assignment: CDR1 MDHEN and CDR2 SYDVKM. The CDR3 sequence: CAITGWYGYTF. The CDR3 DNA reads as TGTGCCATCACAGGGTGGTATGGCTACACCTTC.

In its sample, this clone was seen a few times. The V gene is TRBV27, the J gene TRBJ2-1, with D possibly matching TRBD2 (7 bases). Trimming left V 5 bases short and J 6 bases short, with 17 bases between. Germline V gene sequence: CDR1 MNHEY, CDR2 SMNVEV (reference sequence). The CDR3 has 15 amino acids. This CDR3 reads CASSHPRGAGNEQFF. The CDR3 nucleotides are TGTGCCAGCAGTCACCCCCGGGGGGCCGGCAATGAGCAGTTCTTC.